This T cell receptor beta chain was observed in a study of control samples from healthy donors and cancer patients. CDR3 size: 15 residues. Germline V gene lookup returns CDR1 SGHRS and CDR2 YFSETQ. Trimming removed 0 bases from V and 3 bases from J, with 12 bases in between. The table came from immunoSEQ multiplex PCR; TCRdb's copy has only in-frame clones and leaves some out. Of some 74,000 clones in the sample, around 80% were seen once. Comments on this clone: Other DNA sequences in the same sample also yield this CDR3.

What was sequenced was blood. The source is a man in his sixties in good health. The gene calls are TRBV5-1 and TRBJ2-5, with D uncertain. For the CDR3, the DNA is TGCGCCAGCAGCTTGGTACCGGGCATGGAAGAGACCCAGTACTTC. Protein product: CASSLVPGMEETQYF. The full variable domain, completed using reference TRBV5-1 and TRBJ2-5, is KAGVTQTPRYLIKTRGQQVTLSCSPISGHRSVSWYQQTPGQGLQFLFEYFSETQRNKGNFPGRFSGRQFSNSRSEMNVSTLELGDSALYLCASSLVPGMEETQYFGPGTRLLVL.